Below, 29 T cell receptor beta chains from the same sample are listed, as sequenced in a study of CD8+CD57+ T cells in acquired aplastic anemia. Genomic DNA acted as the template from which TCR beta VDJ combination and CDR3 sequence profiling were carried out. TCRdb processed the reads anew with MiXCR; each CDR3 protein has one entry. The sample has 150,000 to 200,000 distinct CDR3 sequences, about 47% seen once. The material sequenced was sorted CD4+, CD8+, or CD8+CD57+ T cells (not recorded which) from PBMCs. The receptors stem from a human donor in good health.

This clonotype has just a few counts. The chain couples TRBV28 to TRBJ1-1; D call uncertain. The V gene lost 4 bases and the J gene lost 1 base, with 10 bases spanning the gap. Germline CDR1 reads MDHEN; CDR2 reads SYDVKM. This CDR3 is 14 amino acids long. The CDR3 DNA reads TGTGCCAGCAGTTACAGTGGTCAGAACACTGAAGCTTTCTTT. Translation gives CASSYSGQNTEAFF. The full variable domain, in which reference TRBV28 and TRBJ1-1 provide the parts outside the CDR3, is DVKVTQSSRYLVKRTGEKVFLECVQDMDHENMFWYRQDPGLGLRLIYFSYDVKMKEKGDIPEGYSVSREKKERFSLILESASTNQTSMYLCASSYSGQNTEAFFGQGTRLTVV.

This clonotype was counted at least ten times. The CDR3 DNA sequence: TGTGCCAGCAGTGAAAACTACGAGCAGTACTTC. It specifies CASSENYEQYF. V and J are TRBV6-1 and TRBJ2-7, with D unresolved. Germline V CDR1 and CDR2: MNHNS, SASEGT. CDR3 length: 11 amino acids. Trimming took off 2 bases at V and 3 bases at J, with 2 bases between the two ends.

This clonotype was recorded many times. The V and J genes are TRBV12-3 or TRBV12-4 and TRBJ2-7; D could derive from TRBD1 or TRBD2 (5 bases each). The CDR3 loop spans 14 amino acids. V was shortened by 2 bases and J by 2 bases, with 10 bases between the two germline ends. In DNA, the CDR3 is TGTGCCAGCAGTTTACGGGACGGAGCCTACGAGCAGTACTTC. It codes for CASSLRDGAYEQYF.

This clonotype was seen at least ten times. The chain's CDR3 is CASSEEGTSSYNEQFF. For the CDR3, the DNA is TGTGCCAGCAGTGAGGAGGGGACCAGCTCCTACAATGAGCAGTTCTTC. V usage is TRBV6-1 and J usage is TRBJ2-1, with D possibly matching TRBD2 (6 bases). V lost 3 bases, J lost 0 bases, and 12 bases lay in between. CDR1 is MNHNS, CDR2 SASEGT, per germline. This CDR3 has 16 residues.

This clonotype was detected ten times or more. V is TRBV2 and J is TRBJ2-1; perhaps TRBD2 as D (5 bases). Trimming shortened V by 0 bases and J by 3 bases, and 12 bases separated the two germline ends. The CDR3 sequence is 16 residues long. Germline loops: CDR1 SNHLY, CDR2 FYNNEI. Here the CDR3 DNA reads TGTGCCAGCAGTGAAGCGAACGAGCGGATCTACAATGAGCAGTTCTTC. Protein: CASSEANERIYNEQFF.

This clonotype was recorded a few times. The chain recombines TRBV5-1 with TRBJ1-6; tentative D call: TRBD1 (5 bases). This CDR3 comprises 14 residues. From germline, CDR1 is SGHRS and CDR2 YFSETQ. The V end lost 1 base, the J end lost 8 bases, and 10 bases lay between the germline ends. For the CDR3, the DNA is TGCGCCAGCAGCTTGCGGGGAGGGGATTCACCCCTCCACTTT. Translating gives CASSLRGGDSPLHF.

This clonotype was recorded at least ten times. This rearrangement joins TRBV5-1 to TRBJ1-6, with TRBD1 matching 11 bases. The germline V gene has CDR1 SGHRS and CDR2 YFSETQ. The CDR3 is 16 amino acids. J was trimmed by 10 bases and V by 4 bases; bases with no gene match: 10. The CDR3 is CASSSGTGGVKSPLHF. In nucleotides, the CDR3 is TGCGCCAGCAGCAGTGGGACAGGGGGTGTAAAATCACCCCTCCACTTT.

This clonotype showed up many times. The rearrangement links TRBV6-1 to TRBJ1-5; TRBD1 might be the D (5 bases). The CDR3 spans 15 residues. In germline, CDR1 is MNHNS, CDR2 SASEGT. V gave up 2 bases and J gave up 0 bases, with 8 bases separating them. Written as DNA, the CDR3 is TGTGCCAGCAGTGAACGGACATATAGCAATCAGCCCCAGCATTTT. Translated: CASSERTYSNQPQHF.

A note on this clonotype: This could be a read error, since a much larger clone is one nucleotide away. The chain recombines TRBV5-1 with TRBJ2-1; 10 nucleotides agree with TRBD2. V shed 1 base and J 8 bases; nucleotides not matched to a gene: 6. CDR1 is SGHRS, CDR2 YFSETQ, per germline. The CDR3 runs 15 residues. CDR3 loop: CASSLIAGGGDEQFF. CDR3 bases: TGCGCCAGCAGCTTGATAGCGGGGGGCGGAGATGAGCAGTTCTTC. Variable domain in full (rest from reference TRBV5-1 and TRBJ2-1): KAGVTQTPRYLIKTRGQQVTLSCSPISGHRSVSWYQQTPGQGLQFLFEYFSETQRNKGNFPGRFSGRQFSNSRSEMNVSTLELGDSALYLCASSLIAGGGDEQFFGPGTRLTVL.

V is TRBV7-2 and J is TRBJ2-3; maybe TRBD2 (6 bases). V gave up 11 bases and J gave up 2 bases, with 14 bases separating them. Germline CDR1 reads SGHTA; CDR2 reads FQGNSA. CDR3 length: 13 amino acids. The CDR3 DNA reads TGTGCCGTCGCGGGACGCCACACAGATACGCAGTATTTT. Its translation: CAVAGRHTDTQYF.

This clonotype was seen many times. The chain combines TRBV5-6 with TRBJ2-5, with D tentatively TRBD2 (6 bases). Per the germline V gene, CDR1 is SGHDT and CDR2 is YYEEEE. V lost 4 bases, J lost 6 bases, and 13 bases lay in between. This CDR3 comprises 13 residues. Written as DNA, the CDR3 is TGTGCCAGCAGCCCGGGACTGGGGCAGACCCAGTACTTC. Protein product: CASSPGLGQTQYF.

Comment on this clonotype: At one end, the junction sequence differs from germline, possibly due to a read error. The gene calls are TRBV7-8 and TRBJ1-4, with D possibly being TRBD1 (6 bases). Germline V gene data show CDR1 as SGHVS and CDR2 as FQNEAQ. The length of the CDR3 is 16 residues. CDR3 sequence (DNA): TGTGCCAGCAGCTTAGCGTTGAGGACAGCAAATGAAAACCTGTTCTTT. The encoded protein is CASSLALRTANENLFF. Using reference TRBV7-8 and TRBJ1-4 for the parts outside the CDR3, the full variable domain is GAGVSQSPRYKVAKRGQDVALRCDPISGHVSLFWYQQALGQGPEFLTYFQNEAQLDKSGLPSDRFFAERPEGSVSTLKIQRTQQEDSAVYLCASSLALRTANENLFFGSGTQLSVL.

Ten or more counts support this clonotype. This sequence joins TRBV20-1 and TRBJ2-1; TRBD2 aligns across 13 bases. The V gene's germline CDR1 is DFQATT and CDR2 SNEGSKA (reference sequence). The CDR3 runs 17 residues. V shed 6 bases and J 1 base; nucleotides not matched to a gene: 9. CDR3 region: CSARLAGGPGSYNEQFF. The CDR3 region has the DNA TGCAGTGCCCGACTAGCGGGAGGACCGGGTTCCTACAATGAGCAGTTCTTC.

This clonotype was counted ten times or more. V is TRBV5-1 and J is TRBJ1-4; the match to TRBD1 covers 7 bases. Germline V gene sequence: CDR1 SGHRS, CDR2 YFSETQ. V lost 3 bases to trimming and J lost 1 base; unmatched junction nucleotides: 0. The CDR3 is made up of 14 amino acids. In DNA form, the CDR3 reads TGCGCCAGCAGCTCAGGGGGAACTAATGAAAAACTGTTTTTT. Translating gives CASSSGGTNEKLFF. The complete variable domain, with remaining parts taken from reference TRBV5-1 and TRBJ1-4, reads KAGVTQTPRYLIKTRGQQVTLSCSPISGHRSVSWYQQTPGQGLQFLFEYFSETQRNKGNFPGRFSGRQFSNSRSEMNVSTLELGDSALYLCASSSGGTNEKLFFGSGTQLSVL.

CDR3 bases: TGTGCCAGTAGCCAATCCGGGACAGTTAACACTGAAGCTTTCTTT. This sequence encodes CASSQSGTVNTEAFF. The chain couples TRBV19 to TRBJ1-1, with 7 bases fitting TRBD1. This CDR3 is 15 amino acids long. Trimming cost V 6 bases and J 2 bases; bases outside gene matches: 9. Germline CDR1 reads LNHDA; CDR2 reads SQIVND (reference sequence).

There are many counts of this clonotype. V and J are TRBV10-1 and TRBJ2-5; TRBD1 matches 8 bases. The CDR3 spans 15 residues. V dropped 9 bases and J dropped 5; count of bases not matched to a gene: 14. The germline gives CDR1 WNHNN, CDR2 SYGVQD (reference sequence). CDR3: CASRLLDRERETQYF. The DNA for the CDR3 is TGCGCCAGTCGCCTATTGGACAGGGAGCGGGAGACCCAGTACTTC.

As concerns this clonotype: The conserved final phenylalanine or tryptophan is absent from the CDR3, which likely points to a read error. The CDR3 reads CASSQDRQDNYGYTS. As DNA, the CDR3 is TGCGCCAGCAGCCAAGATCGTCAGGATAACTATGGCTACACCTCC. The chain couples TRBV4-1 to TRBJ1-2; D gene ambiguous. Trimming cost V 0 bases and J 1 base, with 9 bases left between them. CDR3 length: 15 residues. The germline gives CDR1 MGHRA, CDR2 YSYEKL.

This clonotype was observed many times. The chain recombines TRBV15 with TRBJ2-5; D possibly corresponds to TRBD2 (5 bases). The CDR3 loop spans 15 amino acids. Trimming shortened V by 0 bases and J by 5 bases, and 13 bases separated the two germline ends. Germline values: CDR1 LNHNV, CDR2 YYDKDF (reference sequence). The DNA of the CDR3 is TGTGCCACCAGCAGAGACCCAATACGAGGGGAGACCCAGTACTTC. This translates into CATSRDPIRGETQYF.

This clonotype was observed at least ten times. The DNA of the CDR3 is TGCAGTGCTATTAGCCTAGCGGGAGGCGACGAGCAGTACTTC. Its protein is CSAISLAGGDEQYF. The chain uses TRBV20-1 and TRBJ2-7; 11 bases are a match to TRBD2. This CDR3 spans 14 amino acids. The germline V gene has CDR1 DFQATT and CDR2 SNEGSKA (reference sequence). V lost 4 bases, J lost 5 bases, and 7 bases stayed unmatched.

The chain links TRBV29-1 to TRBJ2-1, with 7 bases fitting TRBD2. The length of the CDR3 is 13 residues. V was clipped by 5 bases and J by 9 bases; unmatched bases: 10. Germline V gives CDR1 SQVTM, CDR2 ANQGSEA. This CDR3 is CSVRPGGEGEQFF. For the CDR3, the DNA is TGCAGCGTTCGTCCGGGAGGAGAGGGTGAGCAGTTCTTC.

The chain couples TRBV5-4 to TRBJ1-1; possible D gene TRBD1, 5 bases. Trimming took 5 bases from V and 4 from J, leaving 15 bases between them. The CDR3 has 14 residues. The germline gives CDR1 SGHNT, CDR2 YYREEE (reference sequence). This chain's CDR3 is CASSDQGLVTEAFF. Here the CDR3 DNA reads TGTGCCAGCAGTGACCAGGGATTGGTCACTGAAGCTTTCTTT.

The table lists this clonotype with many counts. The CDR3 loop is CSITGQWYQETQYF. The CDR3 DNA is TGCAGTATCACGGGACAGTGGTACCAAGAGACCCAGTACTTC. The chain recombines TRBV20-1 with TRBJ2-5; 7 nucleotides align to TRBD1. The CDR3 is made up of 14 amino acids. The germline V gene has CDR1 DFQATT and CDR2 SNEGSKA (reference sequence). V shed 8 bases, J shed 0 bases, and the junction held 9 bases outside the gene matches.

V gene TRBV27 combines with J gene TRBJ1-6, with D unresolved. Germline V lookup: CDR1 MNHEY, CDR2 SMNVEV (reference sequence). The CDR3 spans 16 residues. The germline V and J ends were trimmed by 6 bases and 0 bases, with 12 bases remaining between them. The CDR3 nucleotides read TGTGCCAGCAGCTTAAACCCGGGCTCCTATAATTCACCCCTCCACTTT. It yields the protein CASSLNPGSYNSPLHF.

CDR3 coding DNA: TGCAGTGCTAGAGTTGGGGGGCCGAGCACTGAAGCTTTCTTT. As protein: CSARVGGPSTEAFF. V usage is TRBV20-1 and J usage is TRBJ1-1, with D possibly TRBD1 on 6 matching bases. CDR1 and CDR2 from the germline V gene are DFQATT and SNEGSKA (reference sequence). V was pared by 1 base and J by 4 bases, with 13 bases between. The CDR3 length is 14 residues.

The chain joins TRBV7-7 to TRBJ2-1; 8 nucleotides agree with TRBD2. The V and J ends lost 5 bases and 4 bases, in that order; junction bases with no gene match: 4. This CDR3 has 14 residues. Germline CDR1 and CDR2: SSHAT and FNYEAQ (reference sequence). CDR3 in amino acids: CASSLSGIYNEQFF. The CDR3 region has the DNA TGTGCCAGCAGCCTTAGCGGGATTTACAATGAGCAGTTCTTC.

This clonotype occurred once. The chain links TRBV29-1 to TRBJ2-7; D is tentatively TRBD1 or TRBD2 (6 bases each). This CDR3 has 17 amino acids. Trimming stripped 4 bases from V and 2 bases from J, with 24 bases between. In germline, CDR1 is SQVTM, CDR2 ANQGSEA. CDR3 coding DNA: TGCAGCGTTGGGGGGGCGGTCGTCCCGACCGGTACCTACGAGCAGTACTTC. Residues: CSVGGAVVPTGTYEQYF.

In its sample, this clonotype was seen many times. This chain connects TRBV7-3 to TRBJ2-2, with D uncertain. Germline assignment: CDR1 SGHTA and CDR2 FQGTGA. V was trimmed by 5 bases and J by 4 bases, leaving 20 bases between them. CDR3 length: 17 amino acids. The CDR3 protein is CASSPAGSALSTGELFF. The CDR3 DNA follows: TGTGCCAGCAGCCCCGCTGGATCGGCACTATCCACCGGGGAGCTGTTTTTT. Using reference TRBV7-3 and TRBJ2-2 for the parts outside the CDR3, the full variable domain is GAGVSQTPSNKVTEKGKYVELRCDPISGHTALYWYRQSLGQGPEFLIYFQGTGAADDSGLPNDRFFAVRPEGSVSTLKIQRTERGDSAVYLCASSPAGSALSTGELFFGEGSRLTVL.

The chain carries TRBV7-3 and TRBJ2-3; no reliable D call. Trimming shortened V by 4 bases and J by 6 bases, and 11 bases separated the two germline ends. Germline CDR1 SGHTA, CDR2 FQGTGA. The CDR3 is 13 amino acids. The CDR3 reads CASSSYGQDTQYF. The CDR3 DNA reads TGTGCCAGCAGCTCTTACGGCCAGGATACGCAGTATTTT.

The chain carries TRBV10-3 and TRBJ2-1, with 7 bases matching TRBD2. Germline CDR1 and CDR2: ENHRY and SYGVKD. There are 15 residues in the CDR3. The V segment lost 0 bases and the J segment 3 bases; nucleotides outside the gene matches: 2. The CDR3 region is CAISESREDYNEQFF. The CDR3 bases are TGTGCCATCAGTGAGTCACGGGAGGACTACAATGAGCAGTTCTTC.